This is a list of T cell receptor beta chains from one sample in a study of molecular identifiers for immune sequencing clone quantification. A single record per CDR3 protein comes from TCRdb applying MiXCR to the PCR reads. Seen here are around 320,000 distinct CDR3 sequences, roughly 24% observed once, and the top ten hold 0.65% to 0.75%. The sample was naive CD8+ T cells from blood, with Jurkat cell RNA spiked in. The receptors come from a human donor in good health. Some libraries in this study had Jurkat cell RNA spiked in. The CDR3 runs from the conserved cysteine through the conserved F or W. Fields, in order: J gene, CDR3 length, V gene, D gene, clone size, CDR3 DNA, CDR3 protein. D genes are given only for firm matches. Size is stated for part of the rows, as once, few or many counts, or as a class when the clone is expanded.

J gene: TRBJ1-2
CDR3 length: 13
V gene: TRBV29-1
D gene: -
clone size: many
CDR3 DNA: TGCAGCGTTGAATCTGCAGGGAACTATGGCTACACCTTC
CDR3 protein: CSVESAGNYGYTF

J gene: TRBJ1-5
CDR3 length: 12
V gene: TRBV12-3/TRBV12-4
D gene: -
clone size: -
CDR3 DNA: TGTGCCAGCGGGTCTGGCAATCAGCCCCAGCATTTT
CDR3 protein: CASGSGNQPQHF

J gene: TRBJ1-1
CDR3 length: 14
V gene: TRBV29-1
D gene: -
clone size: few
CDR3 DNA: TGCAGCGTTGAAAGTTGGAGACGGGGCACTGAAGCTTTCTTT
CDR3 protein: CSVESWRRGTEAFF

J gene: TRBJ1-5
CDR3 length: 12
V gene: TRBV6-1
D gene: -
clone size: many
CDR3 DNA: TGTGCCAGCAGTGTGGGATATCAGCCCCAGCATTTT
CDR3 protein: CASSVGYQPQHF

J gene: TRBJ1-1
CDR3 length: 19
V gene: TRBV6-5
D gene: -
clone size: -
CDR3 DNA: TGTGCCAGCAGCCAAAACGAACAGGGAGGGATCCGGGTTGACACTGAAGCTTTCTTT
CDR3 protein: CASSQNEQGGIRVDTEAFF

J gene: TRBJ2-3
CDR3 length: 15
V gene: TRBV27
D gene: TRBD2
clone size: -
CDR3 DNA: TGTGTCAGCTCCCTCCAAGCGGGATTCACAGATACGCAGTATTTT
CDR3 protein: CVSSLQAGFTDTQYF

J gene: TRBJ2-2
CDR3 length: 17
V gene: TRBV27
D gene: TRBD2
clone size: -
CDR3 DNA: TGTGCCAGCAGTCCTAGGGGGGACGGGAGGGCTTCCGGGGAGCTGTATTTT
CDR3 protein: CASSPRGDGRASGELYF

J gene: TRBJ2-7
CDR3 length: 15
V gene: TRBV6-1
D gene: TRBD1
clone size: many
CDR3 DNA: TGTGCCAGCAGTGAAGCGCAGGACAGGGACTACGAGCAGTACTTC
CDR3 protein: CASSEAQDRDYEQYF

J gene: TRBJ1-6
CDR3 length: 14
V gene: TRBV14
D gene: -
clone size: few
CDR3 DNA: TGTGCCAGCAGCCAAGTAGGGACTGGGTCACCCCTCCACTTT
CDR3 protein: CASSQVGTGSPLHF

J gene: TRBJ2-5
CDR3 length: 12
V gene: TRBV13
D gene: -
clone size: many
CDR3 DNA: TGTGCCAGCAGCTTAGAACGGGAGACCCAGTACTTC
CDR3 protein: CASSLERETQYF

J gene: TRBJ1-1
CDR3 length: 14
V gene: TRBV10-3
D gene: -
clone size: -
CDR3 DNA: TGTGCCATCAGTGATCTGGAGCTGAACACTGAAGCTTTCTTT
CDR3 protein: CAISDLELNTEAFF

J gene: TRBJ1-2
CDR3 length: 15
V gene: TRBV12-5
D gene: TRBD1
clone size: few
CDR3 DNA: TGTGCTAGTGGTGGCCGGGACAGAGGATTATATGGCTACACCTTC
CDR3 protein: CASGGRDRGLYGYTF

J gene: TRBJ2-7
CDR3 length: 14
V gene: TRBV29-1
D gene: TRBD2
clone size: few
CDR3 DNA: TGCAGCGTTGAAACAAGCGGGGTCCCGGGCGAGCAGTACTTC
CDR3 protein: CSVETSGVPGEQYF

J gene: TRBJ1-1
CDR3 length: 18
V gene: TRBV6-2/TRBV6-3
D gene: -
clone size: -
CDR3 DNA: TGTGCCAGCAGTCTAAGAGTAAAGGACAGCTTCCTGAACACTGAAGCTTTCTTT
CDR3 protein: CASSLRVKDSFLNTEAFF

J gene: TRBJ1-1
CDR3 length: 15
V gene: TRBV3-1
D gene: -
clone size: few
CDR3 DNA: TGTGCCAGCAGCCAAGAAGAGAAATTGAACACTGAAGCTTTCTTT
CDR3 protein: CASSQEEKLNTEAFF

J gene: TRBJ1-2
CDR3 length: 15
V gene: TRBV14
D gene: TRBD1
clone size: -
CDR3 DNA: TGTGCCAGCAGCCTTCTGCCGGGACAGGTCTATGGCTACACCTTC
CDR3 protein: CASSLLPGQVYGYTF

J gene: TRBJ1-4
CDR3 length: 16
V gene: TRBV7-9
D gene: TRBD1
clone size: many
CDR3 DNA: TGTGCCAGCAGCACGGGACAGGAGGCCGCCGATGAAAAACTGTTTTTT
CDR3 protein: CASSTGQEAADEKLFF

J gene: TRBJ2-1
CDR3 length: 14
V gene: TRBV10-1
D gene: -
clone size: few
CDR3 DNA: TGCGCCAGCAGTGATGCCGGCTCCTACAATGAGCAGTTCTTC
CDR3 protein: CASSDAGSYNEQFF

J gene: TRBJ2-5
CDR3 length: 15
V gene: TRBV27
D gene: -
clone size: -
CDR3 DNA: TGTGCCAGCAGTTTTCTGCCTCAGGGAAGAGAGACCCAGTACTTC
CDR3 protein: CASSFLPQGRETQYF

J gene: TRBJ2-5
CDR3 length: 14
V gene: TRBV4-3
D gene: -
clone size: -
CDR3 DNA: TGCGCCAGCAGCCCCGGAAGCTCGCAAGAGACCCAGTACTTC
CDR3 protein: CASSPGSSQETQYF

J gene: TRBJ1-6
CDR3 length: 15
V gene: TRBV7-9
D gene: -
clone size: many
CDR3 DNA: TGTGCCAGCAGCCTGACGACAGAATATAATTCACCCCTCCACTTT
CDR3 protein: CASSLTTEYNSPLHF

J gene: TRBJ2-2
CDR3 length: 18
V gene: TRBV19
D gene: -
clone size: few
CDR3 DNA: TGTGCCAGTAGTACCCCCATCATGGGGCAGAGGAACACCGGGGAGCTGTTTTTT
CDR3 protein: CASSTPIMGQRNTGELFF

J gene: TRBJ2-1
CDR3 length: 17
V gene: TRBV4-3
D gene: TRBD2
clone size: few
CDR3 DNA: TGCGCCAGCAGCCCTGATGGGGCGGGAGGGGCCTACAATGAGCAGTTCTTC
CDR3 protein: CASSPDGAGGAYNEQFF

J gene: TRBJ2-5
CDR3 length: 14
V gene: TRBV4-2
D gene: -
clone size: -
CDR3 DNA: TGTGCCAGCAACCAAGGTGTTCCACAAGAGACCCAGTACTTC
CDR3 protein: CASNQGVPQETQYF

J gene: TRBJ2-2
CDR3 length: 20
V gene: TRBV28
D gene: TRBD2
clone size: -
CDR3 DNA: TGTGCCAGCAGTTTCTTCTACCTGTCCGGGACTAAAGATGTCACCGGGGAGCTGTTTTTT
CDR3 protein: CASSFFYLSGTKDVTGELFF

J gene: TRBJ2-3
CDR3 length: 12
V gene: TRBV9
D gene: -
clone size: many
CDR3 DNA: TGTGCCAGCGGGCCTTCCACAGATACGCAGTATTTT
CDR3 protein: CASGPSTDTQYF

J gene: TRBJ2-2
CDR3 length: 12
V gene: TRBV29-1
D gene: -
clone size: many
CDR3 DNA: TGCAGCGTTGTTAGATGGACCGGGGAGCTGTTTTTT
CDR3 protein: CSVVRWTGELFF

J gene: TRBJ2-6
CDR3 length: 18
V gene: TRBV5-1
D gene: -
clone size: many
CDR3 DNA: TGCGCCAGCAGCCTCCTCTACGCTCAGCGCGCAGGGGCCAACGTCCTGACTTTC
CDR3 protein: CASSLLYAQRAGANVLTF

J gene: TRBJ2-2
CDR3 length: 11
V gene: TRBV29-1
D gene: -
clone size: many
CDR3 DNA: TGCAGCGTCAGACTGTCCGGGGAGCTGTTTTTT
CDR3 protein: CSVRLSGELFF

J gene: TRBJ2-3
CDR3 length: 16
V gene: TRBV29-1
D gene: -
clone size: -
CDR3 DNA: TGCAGCGTCGTATATGAGGGGGAGACTAGCACAGATACGCAGTATTTT
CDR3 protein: CSVVYEGETSTDTQYF

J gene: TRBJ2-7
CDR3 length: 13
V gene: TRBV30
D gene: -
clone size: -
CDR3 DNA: TGTGCCTTGCTGGACAAGCTTCCCTACGAGCAGTACTTC
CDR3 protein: CALLDKLPYEQYF

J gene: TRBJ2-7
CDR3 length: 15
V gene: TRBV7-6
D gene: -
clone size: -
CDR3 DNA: TGTGCCAGCAGCTTAGCAACAGGCCCTTCCTACGAGCAGTACTTC
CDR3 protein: CASSLATGPSYEQYF

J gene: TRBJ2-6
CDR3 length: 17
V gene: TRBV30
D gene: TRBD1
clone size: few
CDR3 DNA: TGTGCCTGGAGTGTAACCGGACAGGGGGCTGGGGCCAACGTCCTGACTTTC
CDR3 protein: CAWSVTGQGAGANVLTF

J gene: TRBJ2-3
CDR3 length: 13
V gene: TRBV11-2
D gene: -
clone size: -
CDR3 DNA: TGTGCCAGCAGGGGGATACAGGTAATCGCGCAGTATTTT
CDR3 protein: CASRGIQVIAQYF

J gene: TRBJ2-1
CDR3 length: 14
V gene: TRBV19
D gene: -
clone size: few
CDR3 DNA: TGTGCCAGTAGTATTGCGGGGTCCTACAATGAGCAGTTCTTC
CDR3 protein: CASSIAGSYNEQFF

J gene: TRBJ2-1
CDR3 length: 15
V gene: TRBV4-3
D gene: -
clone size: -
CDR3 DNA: TGCGCCAGCAGCCAAGGACTAACCGAGATCGATGAGCAGTTCTTC
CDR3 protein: CASSQGLTEIDEQFF

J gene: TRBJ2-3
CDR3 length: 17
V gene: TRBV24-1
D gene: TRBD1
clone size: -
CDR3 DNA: TGTGCCACCAGTGATTCATGGGGGACAGGGGACACAGATACGCAGTATTTT
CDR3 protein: CATSDSWGTGDTDTQYF

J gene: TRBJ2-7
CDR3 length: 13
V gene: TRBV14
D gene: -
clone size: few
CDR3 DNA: TGTGCCAGCAGCCAAGTGGGGTCTGGCGAGCAGTACTTC
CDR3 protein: CASSQVGSGEQYF

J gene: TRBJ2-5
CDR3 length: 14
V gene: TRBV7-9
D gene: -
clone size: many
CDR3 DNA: TGTGCCAGCAGCTTCGGTCGAGGGGTAGAGACCCAGTACTTC
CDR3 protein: CASSFGRGVETQYF

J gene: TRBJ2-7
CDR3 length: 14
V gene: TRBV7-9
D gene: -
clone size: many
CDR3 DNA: TGTGCCAGCAGCTCACAGTCGAGCTCCTACGAGCAGTACTTC
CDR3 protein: CASSSQSSSYEQYF

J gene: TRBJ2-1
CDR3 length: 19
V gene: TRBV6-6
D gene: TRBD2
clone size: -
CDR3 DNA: TGTGCCGGCAGTAACACGGGACTAGCAGTCCTACTGGGGGACAATGAGCAGTTCTTC
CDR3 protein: CAGSNTGLAVLLGDNEQFF

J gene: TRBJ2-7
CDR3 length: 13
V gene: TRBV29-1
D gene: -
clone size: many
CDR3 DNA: TGCAGCGTTGTCTCGGGGTCACGGTACGAGCAGTACTTC
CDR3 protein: CSVVSGSRYEQYF

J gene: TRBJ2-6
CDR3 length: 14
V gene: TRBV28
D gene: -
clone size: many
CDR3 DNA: TGTGCCAGCAGCCTTCTCTCTGGGGCCAACGTCCTGACTTTC
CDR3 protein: CASSLLSGANVLTF

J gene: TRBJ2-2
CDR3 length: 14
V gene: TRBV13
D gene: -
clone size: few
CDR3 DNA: TGTGCCAGCAGCTTAGAAGAGAACACCGGGGAGCTGTTTTTT
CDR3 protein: CASSLEENTGELFF

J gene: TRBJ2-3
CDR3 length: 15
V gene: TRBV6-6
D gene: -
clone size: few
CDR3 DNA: TGTGCCAGCAGTACACCTAGTCTGACGGGGGATACGCAGTATTTT
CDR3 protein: CASSTPSLTGDTQYF

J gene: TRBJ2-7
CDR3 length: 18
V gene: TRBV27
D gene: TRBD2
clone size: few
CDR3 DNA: TGTGCCAGCAGTTTATTGCCCGAGCTAGGACTAGCGGGAGTCGAGCAGTACTTC
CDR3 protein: CASSLLPELGLAGVEQYF

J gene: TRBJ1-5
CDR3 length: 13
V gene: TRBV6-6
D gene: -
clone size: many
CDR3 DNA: TGTGCTGGCGGGGGGATTAGCAATCAGCCCCAGCATTTT
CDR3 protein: CAGGGISNQPQHF

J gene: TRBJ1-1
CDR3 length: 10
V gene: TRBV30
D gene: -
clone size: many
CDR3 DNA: TGTGCCGGCATTATCACTGAAGCTTTCTTT
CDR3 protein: CAGIITEAFF